The clone carrying this T cell receptor beta chain was counted only a few times. Its specificity is unknown. These data come from a study of T-cell memory formation after mild COVID-19. Study-wide findings and caveats: Some clones that responded were present in memory (sampled pre-infection), which suggests cross-reactive memory joined. Among CD4+ contracting clones, most were CM and EM, and CD8+ ones EMRA.

TCRdb re-derived calls from the 5' RACE reads in MiXCR, one entry per CDR3 protein. The data show around 190,000 distinct CDR3 sequences, with about a fifth seen just once and roughly 4.3% held by the top ten. CDR1 is SGHTA, CDR2 FQGNSA, per germline. The CDR3 consists of 16 residues. V was clipped by 4 bases and J by 0 bases, with 13 bases between them. The chain recombines TRBV7-2 with TRBJ1-3; D is possibly TRBD1 (5 bases). The sequence was collected from a man aged 18-30 years who had mild COVID-19 (a few samples of this study predate the infection). Cell type and time point are not known. Material for sequencing was PBMCs or a T cell subset sorted from them (not recorded which). Here the CDR3 reads CASSWGDGSSGNTIYF. CDR3 sequence (DNA): TGTGCCAGCAGCTGGGGGGACGGAAGCTCTGGAAACACCATATATTTT.